What follows are 3 T cell receptor beta chains derived from one specimen sequenced in a study of blood T cell repertoires in COVID-19 (TCRdb year 2020). Library preparation used the immunoSEQ multiplex PCR assay. TCRdb limited this immuneACCESS table to in-frame rearrangements with V and J called. A share of clones is missing; checked studies link under half to unresolved V genes, and the rest is unexplained. The sample table holds tens of thousands of clones, of which 87% were seen once. 5.1% of the sample is held by the ten biggest clonotypes. The sequencing input was peripheral blood. The receptors were gathered from a man aged 80 or over in a cohort sampled during active COVID-19.

A note on this clone: A junction end diverges from the germline sequence, so it may reflect a read error. This rearrangement joins TRBV18 to TRBJ2-1, with a weak D call TRBD1 (5 bases). This CDR3 has 16 amino acids. From germline, CDR1 is KGHSH and CDR2 LQKENI. This chain's CDR3 is CTSSPPVGAVGNEQFF. The CDR3 DNA reads TGTACCAGCTCACCGCCGGTAGGGGCCGTAGGAAATGAGCAGTTCTTC. Based on the CDR3 plus reference TRBV18 and TRBJ2-1, the full variable domain is NAGVMQNPRHLVRRRGQEARLRCSPMKGHSHVYWYRQLPEEGLKFMVYLQKENIIDESGMPKERFSAEFPKEGPSILRIQQVVRGDSAAYFCTSSPPVGAVGNEQFFGPGTRLTVL.

The rearrangement links TRBV5-6 to TRBJ1-2; 8 bases agree with TRBD1. CDR1 is SGHDT, CDR2 YYEEEE, per germline. The CDR3 totals 15 residues. V lost 5 bases, J lost 4 bases, and 10 bases stayed unmatched. Written as DNA, the CDR3 is TGTGCCAGCAGGGATGGACAGGGTTGGGGCTATGGCTACACCTTC. Translation: CASRDGQGWGYGYTF.

The J gene is TRBJ1-2, the V gene TRBV10-3; TRBD1 agrees at 7 bases. The CDR3 consists of 14 residues. J gave up 2 bases and V 5 bases, and 5 bases lay outside the gene matches. From germline, CDR1 is ENHRY and CDR2 SYGVKD. As DNA, the CDR3 is TGTGCCATCAGTTTGGGGGGACAGAACTATGGCTACACCTTC. It encodes CAISLGGQNYGYTF.